This T cell receptor beta chain was sequenced in a study of T cells in Graves' hyperthyroidism and ophthalmopathy. Per germline, CDR1 DFQATT and CDR2 SNEGSKA (reference sequence). CDR3 size: 17 residues. V shed 2 bases and J 5 bases; nucleotides not matched to a gene: 17. This clonotype was seen ten or more times. Its specificity is not known. Amplified TCR beta CDR3 regions derived from RNA transcripts. Using the HTBI primer set, a first-round RT-PCR was run on the TCR CDR3. TCRdb passed the multiplex PCR reads through MiXCR, listing each CDR3 protein once. Here the sample spans approximately 400,000 distinct CDR3 sequences, around 18% being singletons. Whole-study results and caveats: Prediction of ophthalmopathy progression came a median around 6.1 months pre-onset.

The source is a man younger than 30 with Graves' ophthalmopathy. The specimen sequenced was blood. The chain links TRBV20-1 to TRBJ1-1; TRBD1 agrees at 7 bases. In nucleotides, the CDR3 is TGCAGTGCTAGAAAAACCCTCAACGACAGGGCGGGAACTGAAGCTTTCTTT. It yields the protein CSARKTLNDRAGTEAFF.